Each of the 9 T cell receptor beta chains below was sequenced from the same sample in a study of T cell changes during pregnancy in multiple sclerosis (dated by TCRdb to the late 2010s). The protocol used for the library was the immunoSEQ multiplex PCR assay. In its TCRdb copy, this immuneACCESS table keeps in-frame sequences only and misses some clones. Where compared with another copy, unresolved V genes explain less than half of these, and the others have no known cause. In all, the sample holds about 120,000 clones, and approximately 94% of those were seen once. The ten largest clones take up approximately 6.2% of the sample. Sequenced material: peripheral blood, taken before pregnancy. The source is a female donor with multiple sclerosis, enrolled in a pregnancy study.

The chain recombines TRBV6-5 with TRBJ1-2; D is uncertain. V shed 1 base and J shed 5 bases, with 14 bases lying between them. The CDR3 covers 15 residues. CDR1 and CDR2 (germline): MNHEY, SVGAGI. The CDR3 nucleotides are TGTGCCAGCAGTTACTTGGCGGTCCCCGATTATGGCTACACCTTC. It is translated as CASSYLAVPDYGYTF.

The chain employs TRBV7-8 and TRBJ2-1; TRBD1 matches 9 bases. This CDR3 spans 15 amino acids. Germline-derived CDR1 and CDR2 are SGHVS and FQNEAQ. The trim removed 4 bases at V and 7 bases at J, leaving 8 bases unmatched. The DNA of the CDR3 is TGTGCCAGCAGCTCCGGGACAGGGAGTCAGAATGAGCAGTTCTTC. Translating gives CASSSGTGSQNEQFF. The entire variable domain, with the rest obtained from reference TRBV7-8 and TRBJ2-1, is as follows: GAGVSQSPRYKVAKRGQDVALRCDPISGHVSLFWYQQALGQGPEFLTYFQNEAQLDKSGLPSDRFFAERPEGSVSTLKIQRTQQEDSAVYLCASSSGTGSQNEQFFGPGTRLTVL.

The rearrangement uses TRBV29-1 and TRBJ2-7, with D perhaps TRBD1 (5 bases). V dropped 4 bases and J dropped 0 bases, with 16 bases sitting between them. The CDR3 extends over 15 amino acids. CDR1 and CDR2 (germline): SQVTM, ANQGSEA. CDR3 sequence: CSVALRQPISYEQYF. The DNA for the CDR3 is TGCAGCGTTGCCCTAAGACAGCCTATCTCCTACGAGCAGTACTTC.

This clone was seen once. This chain joins TRBV10-3 and TRBJ1-5; a possible D gene is TRBD1 (5 bases). Germline loops: CDR1 ENHRY, CDR2 SYGVKD. Trimming took 6 bases from V and 5 from J, leaving 11 bases between them. The CDR3 runs 13 residues. Here the CDR3 reads CAISDRSDQPQHF. As DNA, the CDR3 is TGTGCCATCAGCGACAGAAGTGATCAGCCCCAGCATTTT.

The chain recombines TRBV19 with TRBJ1-1, with D possibly matching TRBD1 (6 bases). The CDR3 totals 11 residues. The V gene lost 7 bases and the J gene lost 5 bases, with 8 bases spanning the gap. Looked up from germline, CDR1 is LNHDA and CDR2 is SQIVND (reference sequence). The CDR3 loop reads CASKGVTEAFF. The CDR3 DNA sequence: TGTGCCAGTAAGGGGGTTACTGAAGCTTTCTTT.

This chain connects TRBV15 to TRBJ1-1; 7 bases map to TRBD1. V lost 1 base and J lost 5; bases outside the gene matches: 4. The CDR3 extends over 14 amino acids. Germline loops: CDR1 LNHNV, CDR2 YYDKDF (reference sequence). The CDR3 DNA follows: TGTGCCACCAGCAGAGGCCTGACAGGGACTGAAGCTTTCTTT. This sequence encodes CATSRGLTGTEAFF.

The chain combines TRBV6-1 with TRBJ2-6; a possible D gene is TRBD1 (6 bases). Germline V gives CDR1 MNHNS, CDR2 SASEGT. This CDR3 comprises 15 residues. Deletions cut 4 bases from V and 2 bases from J, with 9 bases between. The CDR3 is CASSAQGAGANVLTF. For the CDR3, the DNA is TGTGCCAGCAGTGCACAGGGAGCTGGGGCCAACGTCCTGACTTTC.

The CDR3 bases are TGTGCCAGCAGCTTTCAGAAAAACTATGGCTACACCTTC. Protein product: CASSFQKNYGYTF. The chain combines TRBV28 with TRBJ1-2; D is uncertain. This CDR3 has 13 residues. V was shortened by 6 bases and J by 2 bases, with 10 bases between the two germline ends. Germline V lookup: CDR1 MDHEN, CDR2 SYDVKM.

This chain uses TRBV5-8 with TRBJ1-2, with TRBD1 identical over 7 bases. The CDR3 has 15 residues. From germline, CDR1 is SGHTS and CDR2 YDEGEE. Trimming cost V 1 base and J 4 bases; bases outside gene matches: 7. As DNA, the CDR3 is TGTGCCAGCAGCTTGTATTCAGGGGGTCCCTATGGCTACACCTTC. It encodes CASSLYSGGPYGYTF.